One and the same sample provided the 17 T cell receptor beta chains below, sequenced in a study of beta chain features in type 1 diabetes. The study's findings and limits: Among patients with Type 1 diabetes, TCRB CDR3s were moderately but significantly shorter in every one of the four CD4+ subsets.

Sequencing targeted expressed TCRB transcripts, as all isolated RNA had been reverse transcribed. The repertoire was sequenced with immunoSEQ multiplex PCR; TCRdb's copy has only in-frame clones and lacks some. The sample yields 300,000 to 400,000 clones, approximately 13% seen once. No cognate antigen is known for these TCRs. Material: naive CD4+ T cells from blood. The receptor source for this set is a woman under 30 with type 1 diabetes.

The chain combines TRBV7-2 with TRBJ1-2; D gene unclear. V was trimmed by 4 bases and J by 5 bases, leaving 14 bases between them. The CDR3 totals 14 residues. Germline V gives CDR1 SGHTA, CDR2 FQGNSA. DNA for the CDR3: TGTGCCAGCAGCTCAAACCGGGTCACGTATGGCTACACCTTC. This gives the protein CASSSNRVTYGYTF.

This clone was picked up a small number of times. This chain joins TRBV7-2 and TRBJ2-7; 14 nucleotides match TRBD2. The CDR3 consists of 16 residues. J gave up 7 bases and V 2 bases, and 7 bases lay outside the gene matches. Germline CDR1 is SGHTA and CDR2 is FQGNSA. CDR3 sequence: CASSLIPGLAGVEQYF. The CDR3 coding sequence is TGTGCCAGCAGCTTAATCCCGGGACTAGCGGGAGTAGAGCAGTACTTC.

This clone was seen just once. This sequence joins TRBV2 and TRBJ2-7; perhaps TRBD2 as D (5 bases). The CDR3 contains 11 residues. Trimming pared 7 bases from V and 4 bases from J, leaving 8 bases between. Germline V gene data show CDR1 as SNHLY and CDR2 as FYNNEI. CDR3 coding DNA: TGTGCCAGCAACACGGGATACGAGCAGTACTTC. Amino acid sequence: CASNTGYEQYF.

The J gene is TRBJ2-5, the V gene TRBV5-1; 10 nucleotides line up with TRBD1. The CDR3 is made up of 16 amino acids. CDR1 SGHRS and CDR2 YFSETQ come from the germline V gene. V lost 2 bases and J lost 5; bases outside the gene matches: 9. Here the CDR3 reads CASSFGTGAAKETQYF. Written as DNA, the CDR3 is TGCGCCAGCAGCTTTGGGACAGGGGCCGCCAAGGAGACCCAGTACTTC.

In this sample, this clone turned up once. The V call is TRBV15, the J call TRBJ1-1, with no clear D. The CDR3 covers 15 residues. Trimming cost V 3 bases and J 4 bases, with 15 bases left between them. Germline loops: CDR1 LNHNV, CDR2 YYDKDF (reference sequence). CDR3 amino acids: CATSSGRELTTEAFF. In DNA, the CDR3 is TGTGCCACCAGCAGCGGACGGGAGTTGACCACTGAAGCTTTCTTT.

The chain joins TRBV2 to TRBJ2-4, with no clear D. The CDR3 totals 13 residues. Germline V gene lookup returns CDR1 SNHLY and CDR2 FYNNEI. Trimming stripped 7 bases from V and 0 bases from J, with 7 bases between. DNA for the CDR3: TGTGCCAGCACTATATTAGCCAAAAACATTCAGTACTTC. It codes for CASTILAKNIQYF.

This clone came up a few times. The genes are TRBV18 and TRBJ1-5; the match to TRBD1 covers 7 bases. Germline loops: CDR1 KGHSH, CDR2 LQKENI. CDR3 size: 14 residues. Trimming removed 5 bases from V and 4 bases from J; junction bases left unmatched: 5. DNA of the CDR3: TGTGCCAGCTCAGCCGGACAGGTTAATCAGCCCCAGCATTTT. Amino acid sequence: CASSAGQVNQPQHF. Using reference TRBV18 and TRBJ1-5 for the parts outside the CDR3, the full variable domain is NAGVMQNPRHLVRRRGQEARLRCSPMKGHSHVYWYRQLPEEGLKFMVYLQKENIIDESGMPKERFSAEFPKEGPSILRIQQVVRGDSAAYFCASSAGQVNQPQHFGDGTRLSIL.

The V and J genes are TRBV29-1 and TRBJ2-2; D is possibly TRBD1 (7 bases). CDR1 and CDR2 (germline): SQVTM, ANQGSEA. The CDR3 loop spans 15 amino acids. Trimming removed 6 bases from V and 2 bases from J, with 16 bases in between. The CDR3 spells CSVRRDRLNTGELFF. The CDR3, as DNA: TGCAGCGTCAGGAGGGACAGACTAAACACCGGGGAGCTGTTTTTT.

This clone occurred a few times. This same CDR3 is encoded by further DNA sequences in the sample. This chain uses TRBV18 with TRBJ2-7, with 7 bases fitting TRBD1. CDR3 length equals 14 residues. V shed 3 bases and J 3 bases; nucleotides not matched to a gene: 5. Germline assignment: CDR1 KGHSH and CDR2 LQKENI. The CDR3 reads CASSPTTGFYEQYF. CDR3 in DNA: TGTGCCAGCTCACCGACGACAGGGTTCTACGAGCAGTACTTC.

A few counts support this clone. The chain links TRBV10-3 to TRBJ1-2; D gene unclear. Germline CDR1 reads ENHRY; CDR2 reads SYGVKD. This CDR3 spans 13 amino acids. Trimming took 0 bases from V and 6 from J, leaving 8 bases between them. CDR3 bases: TGTGCCATCAGTGAGTCGGGCAGAAATGGCTACACCTTC. The encoded protein is CAISESGRNGYTF.

The table lists this clone with a few counts. The chain couples TRBV11-2 to TRBJ1-1; D perhaps matches TRBD1 (6 bases). V lost 2 bases and J lost 6, with 10 bases in between. CDR3 length: 13 residues. CDR1 and CDR2 (germline): SGHAT, FQNNGV. Here the CDR3 reads CASSLQGRSEAFF. The CDR3 DNA reads TGTGCCAGCAGCTTACAGGGGCGGTCTGAAGCTTTCTTT.

This clone showed up just a few times. The V gene is TRBV5-1, the J gene TRBJ1-1, with 8 bases identical to TRBD1. V gave up 4 bases and J gave up 4 bases; unmatched junction bases: 6. CDR1 SGHRS and CDR2 YFSETQ come from the germline V gene. The length of the CDR3 is 14 residues. CDR3 bases: TGCGCCAGCAGCACGGGGACAGGAGGCACTGAAGCTTTCTTT. This gives the protein CASSTGTGGTEAFF.

The chain recombines TRBV18 with TRBJ2-2; D perhaps matches TRBD1 (5 bases). V gave up 3 bases and J gave up 0 bases, with 8 bases separating them. Looked up from germline, CDR1 is KGHSH and CDR2 is LQKENI. The CDR3 has 15 amino acids. The CDR3 protein is CASSPSGPNTGELFF. In DNA, the CDR3 is TGTGCCAGCTCACCCTCAGGGCCGAACACCGGGGAGCTGTTTTTT.

This clone was seen a handful of times. This rearrangement joins TRBV14 to TRBJ2-5; D ambiguous. CDR3 length equals 15 residues. Trimming cost V 1 base and J 1 base, with 10 bases left between them. Germline V gene lookup returns CDR1 SGHDN and CDR2 FVKESK. CDR3 in DNA: TGTGCCAGCAGCCAAGGTGGGTCAGGCCAAGAGACCCAGTACTTC. Translation: CASSQGGSGQETQYF.

This clone was counted between two and nine times. The chain has TRBV18 and TRBJ2-7; no reliable D call. The CDR3 is made up of 13 amino acids. Trimming removed 4 bases from V and 0 bases from J, with 7 bases in between. Germline CDR1 is KGHSH and CDR2 is LQKENI. CDR3 protein: CASSLLSSYEQYF. The DNA for the CDR3 is TGTGCCAGCTCACTACTTTCCTCCTACGAGCAGTACTTC.

The rearrangement links TRBV23-1 to TRBJ2-7; the D gene is possibly TRBD1 (6 bases). TRBV23-1 is marked as an open reading frame, function uncertain. The CDR3 has 16 residues. V was cut by 0 bases and J by 4 bases, with 16 bases left in between. The CDR3: CASSQSNRASPYEQYV. CDR3 DNA: TGCGCCAGCAGTCAATCGAACAGGGCTTCTCCTTACGAGCAGTACGTC.

This clone occurred a few times. V is TRBV7-9 and J is TRBJ1-2, with 8 bases that match TRBD1. There are 14 residues in the CDR3. Germline CDR1 SEHNR, CDR2 FQNEAQ (reference sequence). V was pared by 4 bases and J by 7 bases, with 8 bases of the junction left unmatched. This CDR3 is CASSSLGQGGGYTF. The CDR3 DNA is TGTGCCAGCAGCTCCCTTGGACAGGGCGGTGGCTACACCTTC.